Each of the 2 T cell receptor beta chains below was sequenced from the same sample in a study of blood T cell repertoires in COVID-19. The repertoire was sequenced with immunoSEQ multiplex PCR; TCRdb's copy has only in-frame clones and lacks some. The data show about 200,000 clones, 79% seen once. The material sequenced was peripheral blood. All receptors come from a middle-aged woman with COVID-19, enrolled during active disease.

The chain combines TRBV11-3 with TRBJ2-3, with a tentative D call TRBD2 (7 bases). The V gene lost 3 bases and the J gene lost 1 base, with 8 bases spanning the gap. Germline assignment: CDR1 SGHNT and CDR2 YENEEA. The CDR3 contains 14 residues. DNA of the CDR3: TGTGCCAGCAGCTTGGGGGGGCGCACAGATACGCAGTATTTT. Protein: CASSLGGRTDTQYF. Full variable domain (missing parts from reference TRBV11-3 and TRBJ2-3): EAGVVQSPRYKIIEKKQPVAFWCNPISGHNTLYWYLQNLGQGPELLIRYENEEAVDDSQLPKDRFSAERLKGVDSTLKIQPAELGDSAVYLCASSLGGRTDTQYFGPGTRLTVL.

This rearrangement joins TRBV6-5 to TRBJ2-3, with 9 nucleotides matching TRBD1. Germline trimming cut 5 bases from V and 4 bases from J; bases unmatched to any gene: 7. CDR1 and CDR2 from the germline V gene are MNHEY and SVGAGI. The CDR3 consists of 15 residues. The DNA of the CDR3 is TGTGCCAGCAGTATGCTCGGGACAGGGCCAGATACGCAGTATTTT. Residues: CASSMLGTGPDTQYF.